This T cell receptor beta chain was observed in a study of siplizumab effects on memory and regulatory T cells. The sample holds a few counts of this clone. V was trimmed by 6 bases and J by 8 bases, leaving 13 bases between them. Germline assignment: CDR1 MDHEN and CDR2 SYDVKM. CDR3 length: 12 residues. Only in-frame clones appear in the TCRdb table, and some are missing; sequencing was by immunoSEQ multiplex PCR. Of some 97,000 clones in the sample, more than 85% were seen once. The sequencing input was CD4+ T cells sorted from blood. The source is a human donor in good health. Some clones in this sample may be carry-over from other donors' samples. This chain links TRBV28 with TRBJ1-1; D might be TRBD1 (6 bases). The CDR3 DNA reads as TGTGCCAGCAGCATACAGGGAACGGAAGCTTTCTTT. This codes for CASSIQGTEAFF.